The clone carrying this T cell receptor beta chain was seen a handful of times. The source of the sample is a study of blood T cell repertoires in COVID-19. Overall study: Both acute and convalescent COVID-19 samples were obtained from the United States, Italy and Spain. T cells, B-cell-depleted T cells, or PBMCs provided the cDNA or gDNA that served as material.

Original data processing: It was from reference gene primer amplification that nucleated cell counts were estimated. TCRdb keeps only in-frame clones here, not all; method: immunoSEQ multiplex PCR. V, J and clone size were drawn from that table, and D and trimming were deduced from the DNA. The table shows some 170,000 clones, with 80% to 90% occurring only once. The CDR3 totals 13 residues. CDR1 SGHAT and CDR2 FQNNGV come from the germline V gene. V gave up 3 bases and J gave up 8 bases, with 13 bases separating them. This TCR derives from a woman aged 55-70 years who had recovered from COVID-19. V is TRBV11-2 and J is TRBJ1-2; perhaps TRBD1 as D (6 bases). The sample comprised peripheral blood. This CDR3 is CASSFDRLEGYTF. Here the CDR3 DNA reads TGTGCCAGCAGCTTCGACAGGCTAGAGGGCTACACCTTC.